One sample yielded the 25 T cell receptor beta chains listed below, sequenced in a study of response to subunit inactivated influenza vaccine (dated by TCRdb to the late 2010s). To prepare the library, RT-PCR was applied. The sequencer listed for this sample is Illumina HiSeq 2500. TCRdb trimmed the raw reads at Q25, called clones with MiXCR and kept productive beta chains. A single entry per CDR3 protein holds the most common genes and DNA from its merged rows. This sample lists 630,000 or so distinct CDR3 sequences; less than 20% were detected once. Approximately 10% of the sample comes from the top ten. The sample here was PBMCs from blood, taken roughly 12 days after vaccination. The receptors shown here come from a man aged 50-60 years who received an inactivated influenza vaccine. Donor details come from another sample of the same person, matched by shared clones.

This sequence joins TRBV12-3 or TRBV12-4 and TRBJ2-1, with 9 nucleotides matching TRBD2. V lost 6 bases and J lost 8; bases outside the gene matches: 11. CDR3 length: 15 residues. In DNA, the CDR3 is TGTGCCAGCAGCCCCCCCGGCGGGAGGGCCGATGAGCAGTTCTTC. Residues: CASSPPGGRADEQFF.

The CDR3 region has the DNA TGTGCCAGCAGGGTGAGGGGGGTAGGGACTAGCGGGAGGGCCTACGAGCAGTACTTC. It is translated as CASRVRGVGTSGRAYEQYF. The gene calls are TRBV28 and TRBJ2-7; 16 positions match TRBD2. V lost 6 bases and J lost 2; bases outside the gene matches: 13. This CDR3 is 19 amino acids long. The germline gives CDR1 MDHEN, CDR2 SYDVKM.

The chain is built from TRBV20-1 and TRBJ2-3; D not certain. Looked up from germline, CDR1 is DFQATT and CDR2 is SNEGSKA (reference sequence). The CDR3 loop spans 11 amino acids. The CDR3 is CSLGPTDTQYF. CDR3 in DNA: TGCAGCCTAGGCCCCACAGATACGCAGTATTTT.

This clonotype occurred a few times. The gene calls are TRBV20-1 and TRBJ2-7; D is ambiguous. The ends were cut back, 1 base at V and 2 bases at J, with 9 bases in the middle. The germline V gene has CDR1 DFQATT and CDR2 SNEGSKA (reference sequence). The CDR3 is 13 residues long. The CDR3 DNA reads TGCAGTGCTAGAGGGCATCTTACCTACGAGCAGTACTTC. Encoded protein: CSARGHLTYEQYF.

This clonotype was recorded a few times. The J gene is TRBJ2-7, the V gene TRBV4-2; D unclear. CDR1 and CDR2 (germline): LGHNA, YNFKEQ. The CDR3 runs 13 residues. V was trimmed by 0 bases and J by 5 bases, leaving 8 bases between them. DNA for the CDR3: TGTGCCAGCAGCCAAGACGTACATAACGAGCAGTACTTC. Protein product: CASSQDVHNEQYF.

This rearrangement joins TRBV4-3 to TRBJ2-5; TRBD2 aligns across 7 bases. The CDR3 spans 15 residues. V shed 4 bases and J 4 bases; nucleotides not matched to a gene: 9. Germline V gene data show CDR1 as LGHNA and CDR2 as YSLEER. For the CDR3, the DNA is TGCGCCAGCAGCCCAGGAGCGGGGAGTGGAGAGACCCAGTACTTC. This codes for CASSPGAGSGETQYF.

There are a few counts of this clonotype. The gene calls are TRBV18 and TRBJ2-7, with 10 bases lining up with TRBD2. The CDR3 spans 15 residues. V shed 1 base, J shed 4 bases, and the junction held 4 bases outside the gene matches. Per germline, CDR1 KGHSH and CDR2 LQKENI. The CDR3 protein is CASSPRDSGGYEQYF. CDR3 in DNA: TGTGCCAGCTCACCACGGGATAGCGGGGGGTACGAGCAGTACTTC.

CDR3 region: CASSQEVAGARRYF. CDR3 sequence (DNA): TGTGCCAGCAGCCAAGAGGTAGCGGGAGCGCGCCGGTACTTC. The V gene is TRBV14, the J gene TRBJ2-5; 9 bases line up with TRBD2. J was trimmed by 13 bases and V by 0 bases; bases with no gene match: 9. Germline CDR1 reads SGHDN; CDR2 reads FVKESK. There are 14 residues in the CDR3.

This clonotype occurred a few times. The genes are TRBV29-1 and TRBJ2-7; the match to TRBD1 covers 10 bases. V lost 7 bases and J lost 1; bases outside the gene matches: 10. The CDR3 extends over 15 amino acids. The germline gives CDR1 SQVTM, CDR2 ANQGSEA. The CDR3 DNA is TGCAGCGCTCAACTTGGACAGGGGGTGTCCTACGAGCAGTACTTC. Translation: CSAQLGQGVSYEQYF.

This clonotype was seen a few times. CDR3 loop: CASRSGTNMNTEAFF. The CDR3 DNA reads as TGTGCCAGCAGGTCCGGGACAAACATGAACACTGAAGCTTTCTTT. V and J are TRBV7-9 and TRBJ1-1; possible D gene TRBD1, 6 bases. Germline CDR1 is SEHNR and CDR2 is FQNEAQ (reference sequence). The CDR3 runs to 15 residues. The germline V and J ends were trimmed by 6 bases and 0 bases, with 14 bases remaining between them.

V gene TRBV12-3 or TRBV12-4 combines with J gene TRBJ2-1; D is undetermined. V was cut by 3 bases and J by 5 bases, with 11 bases left in between. The CDR3 loop spans 14 amino acids. CDR3 region: CASSLKVTDNEQFF. In DNA, the CDR3 is TGTGCCAGCAGTTTGAAGGTTACCGACAATGAGCAGTTCTTC.

This clonotype was seen at least ten times. The chain uses TRBV12-3 or TRBV12-4 and TRBJ1-1, with D maybe TRBD1 (5 bases). The CDR3 is made up of 13 amino acids. V lost 2 bases and J lost 4, with 8 bases in between. CDR3 sequence: CASSLTRGTEAFF. In DNA form, the CDR3 reads TGTGCCAGCAGTTTAACAAGGGGCACTGAAGCTTTCTTT.

This clonotype was seen more than once but under ten times. The chain is built from TRBV6-5 and TRBJ2-3; 9 nucleotides align to TRBD2. The germline V gene encodes CDR1 MNHEY and CDR2 SVGAGI. The CDR3 extends over 17 amino acids. The junction had 9 bases not matched to a gene; V was cut back by 2 bases and J by 3 bases. CDR3 DNA: TGTGCCAGCAGTTACGACCTTAGCGGGAGCGTGACAGATACGCAGTATTTT. This codes for CASSYDLSGSVTDTQYF.

The gene calls are TRBV30 and TRBJ1-1, with D tentatively TRBD1 (6 bases). Germline V gene data show CDR1 as GTSNPN and CDR2 as SVGIG (reference sequence). The CDR3 has 14 amino acids. Trimming left V 4 bases short and J 1 base short, with 13 bases between. This CDR3 reads CAWTRTVTNTEAFF. Written as DNA, the CDR3 is TGTGCCTGGACTCGGACAGTAACGAACACTGAAGCTTTCTTT.

V and J are TRBV20-1 and TRBJ1-6, with D tentatively TRBD1 (5 bases). The CDR3 is made up of 16 amino acids. The V end lost 4 bases, the J end lost 7 bases, and 20 bases lay between the germline ends. CDR1 is DFQATT and CDR2 is SNEGSKA in the germline V gene (reference sequence). CDR3 in DNA: TGCAGTGCTACTCGACAGCTGACCCGCCAGAATTCACCCCTCCACTTT. Protein product: CSATRQLTRQNSPLHF.

This clonotype was seen only a few times. The chain recombines TRBV7-9 with TRBJ2-3; either TRBD1 or TRBD2 may fit D (5 bases each). CDR1 is SEHNR, CDR2 FQNEAQ, per germline (reference sequence). The CDR3 loop spans 15 amino acids. The ends were cut back, 2 bases at V and 2 bases at J, with 11 bases in the middle. Written as DNA, the CDR3 is TGTGCCAGCAGCTTAACAGGACGGGACACAGATACGCAGTATTTT. Amino acids: CASSLTGRDTDTQYF. Variable domain in full (rest from reference TRBV7-9 and TRBJ2-3): DTGVSQNPRHKITKRGQNVTFRCDPISEHNRLYWYRQTLGQGPEFLTYFQNEAQLEKSRLLSDRFSAERPKGSFSTLEIQRTEQGDSAMYLCASSLTGRDTDTQYFGPGTRLTVL.

V gene TRBV4-2 combines with J gene TRBJ1-1; 11 bases agree with TRBD1. CDR1 LGHNA and CDR2 YNFKEQ come from the germline V gene. The CDR3 is made up of 15 amino acids. V shed 4 bases, J shed 6 bases, and the junction held 7 bases outside the gene matches. CDR3 sequence (DNA): TGTGCCAGCAGCCGAGGACAGGGGGCGCGTTCTGAAGCTTTCTTT. This translates into CASSRGQGARSEAFF.

The chain's CDR3 is CASSQSRAEAFF. The CDR3 DNA follows: TGTGCCAGCAGCCAGAGCAGGGCTGAAGCTTTCTTT. V gene TRBV11-2 combines with J gene TRBJ1-1, with a tentative D call TRBD1 (5 bases). The V gene lost 5 bases and the J gene lost 6 bases, with 10 bases spanning the gap. The CDR3 contains 12 residues. Per the germline V gene, CDR1 is SGHAT and CDR2 is FQNNGV.

The V gene is TRBV20-1, the J gene TRBJ2-5; no clear D gene. Germline V gives CDR1 DFQATT, CDR2 SNEGSKA (reference sequence). V was cut by 6 bases and J by 4 bases, with 6 bases left in between. The CDR3 has 10 residues. The CDR3 DNA is TGCAGTGCCGAGGCAGAGACCCAGTACTTC. Encoded protein: CSAEAETQYF.

The chain has TRBV20-1 and TRBJ2-7; D gene uncertain. CDR1 and CDR2 (germline): DFQATT, SNEGSKA (reference sequence). This CDR3 is built from 11 residues. V lost 6 bases and J 6 bases, leaving 12 bases between the germline ends. This chain's CDR3 is CSAQLVGEQYF. CDR3 DNA sequence: TGCAGTGCCCAACTGGTGGGCGAGCAGTACTTC.

V is TRBV5-1 and J is TRBJ2-7; possible D gene TRBD1, 6 bases. There are 15 residues in the CDR3. CDR1 SGHRS and CDR2 YFSETQ come from the germline V gene. V was cut by 4 bases and J by 0 bases, with 14 bases left in between. As DNA, the CDR3 is TGCGCCAGCAGCACCACAGGGTTCGCCTCCTACGAGCAGTACTTC. It specifies CASSTTGFASYEQYF.

This CDR3 reads CASSQDQFFYEQYF. The CDR3 coding sequence is TGTGCCAGCAGCCAAGATCAGTTTTTCTACGAGCAGTACTTC. The chain is built from TRBV14 and TRBJ2-7; no firm D call. The CDR3 sequence is 14 residues long. Trimming cost V 0 bases and J 3 bases, with 9 bases left between them. CDR1 and CDR2 (germline): SGHDN, FVKESK.

The V gene is TRBV7-9, the J gene TRBJ1-4; D ambiguous. V was pared by 0 bases and J by 3 bases, with 8 bases between. Germline CDR1 is SEHNR and CDR2 is FQNEAQ (reference sequence). This CDR3 has 15 amino acids. The CDR3 region is CASSLALQPNEKLFF. CDR3 DNA sequence: TGTGCCAGCAGCTTAGCTCTGCAGCCTAATGAAAAACTGTTTTTT.

The rearrangement links TRBV5-1 to TRBJ2-2; 10 bases line up with TRBD2. The CDR3 covers 15 residues. The germline V gene has CDR1 SGHRS and CDR2 YFSETQ. V lost 5 bases to trimming and J lost 7 bases; unmatched junction nucleotides: 8. The CDR3 is CASRSTSGMIGELFF. The DNA of the CDR3 is TGCGCCAGCAGATCCACTAGCGGGATGATCGGGGAGCTGTTTTTT.

This clonotype was recorded many times. The chain is built from TRBV9 and TRBJ2-2; 9 bases map to TRBD2. The length of the CDR3 is 14 residues. Germline CDR1 and CDR2: SGDLS and YYNGEE. The J segment lost 3 bases and the V segment lost 4 bases, leaving 1 base of the junction unmatched. This chain's CDR3 is CASSRLADTGELFF. The DNA for the CDR3 is TGTGCCAGCAGCAGACTAGCGGACACCGGGGAGCTGTTTTTT.